The next 20 T cell receptor beta chains were all read from a single sample in a study of cytomegalovirus exposure and HLA in healthy donors (TCRdb year 2017). Library prep was done by the immunoSEQ multiplex PCR assay. This is the immuneACCESS table as TCRdb keeps it, with only in-frame sequences that have V and J called. A part of the clones is gone; compared with another copy, unresolved V genes explain less than half, and the rest is unexplained. For this sample the table gives a few hundred thousand clones, of which more than 80% were detected only once. The ten biggest clones cover 0.83% of the sample. The sequencing sample was made of PBMCs. The origin of the receptors is a woman between 18 and 29 years old in good health and CMV-seronegative.

V gene TRBV25-1 combines with J gene TRBJ1-1; 7 bases line up with TRBD1. Germline CDR1 and CDR2: MGHDK and SYGVNS. CDR3 length: 11 residues. Trimming at V came to 3 bases and at J to 12 bases, leaving 4 bases not matched to a gene. This CDR3 reads CASSDRQGTFF. In DNA, the CDR3 is TGTGCCAGCAGTGACCGACAGGGAACTTTCTTT.

The rearrangement links TRBV10-1 to TRBJ2-5; TRBD1 might be the D (6 bases). The germline V gene encodes CDR1 WNHNN and CDR2 SYGVQD (reference sequence). The CDR3 has 14 residues. V lost 3 bases to trimming and J lost 5 bases, with 13 bases between them. The CDR3 DNA follows: TGCGCCAGCAGTGATAGGGGGTTCGGCGAGACCCAGTACTTC. The encoded protein is CASSDRGFGETQYF.

The rearrangement joins TRBV28 to TRBJ1-6; unclear D gene. The germline V and J ends were trimmed by 6 bases and 18 bases, with 15 bases remaining between them. The CDR3 is 11 amino acids. Looked up from germline, CDR1 is MDHEN and CDR2 is SYDVKM. The CDR3 sequence is CASRDRSRSHF. CDR3 bases: TGTGCCAGCAGAGATAGATCGAGAAGCCACTTT.

This clone was counted a single time. The chain combines TRBV4-2 with TRBJ2-1; the match to TRBD2 covers 9 bases. Unmatched junction bases numbered 13, after V lost 3 bases and J lost 7 bases. Looked up from germline, CDR1 is LGHNA and CDR2 is YNFKEQ. This CDR3 contains 17 residues. The CDR3 spells CASSQPPSGGIGNEQFF. CDR3 nucleotide sequence: TGTGCCAGCAGCCAGCCCCCCAGCGGGGGGATCGGAAATGAGCAGTTCTTC.

V is TRBV30 and J is TRBJ2-7; D might be TRBD2 (5 bases). V was cut by 0 bases and J by 0 bases, with 15 bases left in between. CDR3 length: 16 residues. Germline CDR1 GTSNPN, CDR2 SVGIG (reference sequence). CDR3 DNA: TGTGCCTGGAGTGTACTTGTCTTAGGGAGCTCCTACGAGCAGTACTTC. This codes for CAWSVLVLGSSYEQYF.

This clone was observed a few times. The V call is TRBV11-2, the J call TRBJ1-2, with D possibly matching TRBD1 (6 bases). Germline values: CDR1 SGHAT, CDR2 FQNNGV. Trimming stripped 5 bases from V and 8 bases from J, with 21 bases between. The CDR3 consists of 15 residues. Here the CDR3 DNA reads TGTGCCAGCAGCACCCCCAGGGGACGTCCTAGGGGCTACACCTTC. Its protein product is CASSTPRGRPRGYTF.

The chain couples TRBV7-9 to TRBJ1-1; 7 bases line up with TRBD1. J lost 3 bases, V lost 0 bases, and 1 base had no gene match. CDR1 is SEHNR, CDR2 FQNEAQ, per germline (reference sequence). CDR3 length: 14 amino acids. The CDR3 loop reads CASSLADRDTEAFF. DNA of the CDR3: TGTGCCAGCAGCTTAGCCGACAGGGACACTGAAGCTTTCTTT.

The CDR3 DNA follows: TGTGCCAGCAGTTTAGGACTCAACGGCCAGCAGTTCTTC. This encodes CASSLGLNGQQFF. J is TRBJ2-1 and V is TRBV27; D might be TRBD2 (5 bases). Per germline, CDR1 MNHEY and CDR2 SMNVEV (reference sequence). Between the trimmed V and J ends, which lost 2 bases and 11 bases, there was a span of 13 bases. This CDR3 is 13 amino acids long.

The V call is TRBV6-6, the J call TRBJ2-3; 7 bases match TRBD1. The ends lost 6 bases at V and 4 bases at J; junction bases unmatched: 7. The germline V gene has CDR1 MNHNY and CDR2 SVGAGI (reference sequence). This CDR3 spans 14 amino acids. The CDR3 bases are TGTGCCAGCAGCCATCACACAGGGGCAGATACGCAGTATTTT. It yields the protein CASSHHTGADTQYF.

This clone has only one observation. The sample contains more than one DNA sequence encoding this CDR3. In DNA form, the CDR3 reads TGTGCCAGCAGCTTAGGAGGGTCCTACGAGCAGTACTTC. Its translation is CASSLGGSYEQYF. The chain recombines TRBV11-2 with TRBJ2-7; D is perhaps TRBD2 (5 bases). This CDR3 region has 13 residues. The V and J ends lost 1 base and 1 base respectively, with 5 bases between them. Germline values: CDR1 SGHAT, CDR2 FQNNGV.

The chain has TRBV19 and TRBJ2-1; 7 bases are shared with TRBD2. Germline assignment: CDR1 LNHDA and CDR2 SQIVND (reference sequence). The junction had 11 bases not matched to a gene; V was cut back by 11 bases and J by 4 bases. This CDR3 spans 14 amino acids. DNA for the CDR3: TGTGCCTCCCAGAGGGCTAGCGGATACAATGAGCAGTTCTTC. This sequence encodes CASQRASGYNEQFF.

This clone has only a few counts. This rearrangement joins TRBV9 to TRBJ2-3, with 9 nucleotides matching TRBD2. Germline-derived CDR1 and CDR2 are SGDLS and YYNGEE. V was clipped by 0 bases and J by 4 bases; unmatched bases: 9. CDR3 size: 17 residues. The CDR3 DNA follows: TGTGCCAGCAGCGTAGGGCTAGCGGGGCCGAGCCCAGATACGCAGTATTTT. As protein: CASSVGLAGPSPDTQYF.

The chain combines TRBV5-4 with TRBJ2-1; 9 bases match TRBD2. V dropped 4 bases and J dropped 5; count of bases not matched to a gene: 16. The CDR3 is made up of 18 amino acids. Germline CDR1 SGHNT, CDR2 YYREEE (reference sequence). The DNA for the CDR3 is TGTGCCAGCAGCCGTATTTCTACAGGGTCTAGCGGGAACAATGAGCAGTTCTTC. As protein: CASSRISTGSSGNNEQFF.

V is TRBV28 and J is TRBJ2-5, with 9 nucleotides matching TRBD2. The CDR3 sequence is 20 residues long. V dropped 1 base and J dropped 4; count of bases not matched to a gene: 19. Germline CDR1 and CDR2: MDHEN and SYDVKM. CDR3 loop: CASSLLRLTGVAGARETQYF. For the CDR3, the DNA is TGTGCCAGCAGTTTATTGCGTCTGACGGGGGTAGCGGGGGCGAGAGAGACCCAGTACTTC.

This clone has only one observation. The V and J genes are TRBV6-1 and TRBJ1-6, with D uncertain. V lost 11 bases to trimming and J lost 7 bases, with 15 bases between them. Germline values: CDR1 MNHNS, CDR2 SASEGT. The CDR3 is 13 residues long. CDR3 in DNA: TGTGCCGGTAGTGAGACAACGAATTCACCCCTCCACTTT. Translating it yields CAGSETTNSPLHF.

V usage is TRBV27 and J usage is TRBJ1-6; 9 nucleotides line up with TRBD1. The length of the CDR3 is 14 residues. Germline lookup yields CDR1 MNHEY and CDR2 SMNVEV (reference sequence). V lost 5 bases and J lost 8; bases outside the gene matches: 4. The DNA for the CDR3 is TGTGCCAGCAGTACAGGGGGCCAAGATTCACCCCTCCACTTT. Translation gives CASSTGGQDSPLHF.

The V and J genes are TRBV14 and TRBJ2-1, with a weak D call TRBD2 (6 bases). Looked up from germline, CDR1 is SGHDN and CDR2 is FVKESK. V shed 5 bases and J shed 8 bases, with 22 bases lying between them. The CDR3 has 16 amino acids. Written as DNA, the CDR3 is TGTGCCAGCAGCACCCTGTACCGCGGGAAATCGTATGAGCAGTTCTTC. This encodes CASSTLYRGKSYEQFF.

The gene calls are TRBV10-3 and TRBJ1-3; no definite D call. This CDR3 is 15 amino acids long. V lost 0 bases, J lost 2 bases, and 8 bases lay in between. Germline lookup yields CDR1 ENHRY and CDR2 SYGVKD. For the CDR3, the DNA is TGTGCCATCAGTGAGTCCGGGGTAGCTGGAAACACCATATATTTT. It yields the protein CAISESGVAGNTIYF.

V usage is TRBV6-1 and J usage is TRBJ2-1, with 7 bases matching TRBD1. The germline V gene has CDR1 MNHNS and CDR2 SASEGT. V lost 4 bases and J lost 8; bases outside the gene matches: 5. There are 13 residues in the CDR3. The CDR3 DNA sequence: TGTGCCAGCAGTGTCGACAGGGTTGATGAGCAGTTCTTC. Amino acids: CASSVDRVDEQFF.

This clone was observed a single time. The chain employs TRBV21-1 and TRBJ2-7; the table's D gene call, TRBD1, was not cross checked with the DNA. TRBV21-1 is a pseudogene. The CDR3 loop spans 16 amino acids. The CDR3 reads CASSAAPGTGPYEQYF. DNA of the CDR3: TGTGCCAGCAGCGCAGCTCCCGGGACAGGGCCCTACGAGCAGTACTTC.